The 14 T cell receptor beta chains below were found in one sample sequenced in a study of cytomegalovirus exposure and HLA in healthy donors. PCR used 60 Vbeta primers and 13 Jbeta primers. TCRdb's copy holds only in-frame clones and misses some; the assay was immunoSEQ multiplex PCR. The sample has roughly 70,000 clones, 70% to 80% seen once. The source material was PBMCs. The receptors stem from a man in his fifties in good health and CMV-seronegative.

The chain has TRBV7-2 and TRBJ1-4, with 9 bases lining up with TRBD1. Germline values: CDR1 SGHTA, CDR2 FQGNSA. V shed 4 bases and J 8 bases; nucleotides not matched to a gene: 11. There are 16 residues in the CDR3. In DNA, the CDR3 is TGTGCCAGCAGCTCGATGACAGGGGGATTTGGAGAAAAACTGTTTTTT. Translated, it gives CASSSMTGGFGEKLFF.

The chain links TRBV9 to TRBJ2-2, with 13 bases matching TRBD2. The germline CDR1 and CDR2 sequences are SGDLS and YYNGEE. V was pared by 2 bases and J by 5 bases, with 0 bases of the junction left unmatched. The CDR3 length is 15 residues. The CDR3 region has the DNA TGTGCCAGCAGCGTGGGACTAGCGGGAACCGGGGAGCTGTTTTTT. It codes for CASSVGLAGTGELFF.

Here the CDR3 DNA reads TGTGCCAGCAGCCAAGTAGCCCCAGGGGGAACCAAAAACATTCAGTACTTC. Its translation: CASSQVAPGGTKNIQYF. The V gene is TRBV14, the J gene TRBJ2-4; 7 positions match TRBD1. Germline CDR1 is SGHDN and CDR2 is FVKESK. This CDR3 is built from 17 residues. With 1 base clipped from V and 2 bases from J, the junction kept 8 bases outside the gene matches.

The CDR3 DNA is TGTGCCAGCAGCTTAGCGGTGAGAGGCCAAGAGACCCAGTACTTC. Amino acids: CASSLAVRGQETQYF. The chain is built from TRBV7-9 and TRBJ2-5, with D uncertain. The V end lost 0 bases, the J end lost 1 base, and 9 bases lay between the germline ends. The CDR3 consists of 15 residues. CDR1 is SEHNR and CDR2 is FQNEAQ in the germline V gene (reference sequence).

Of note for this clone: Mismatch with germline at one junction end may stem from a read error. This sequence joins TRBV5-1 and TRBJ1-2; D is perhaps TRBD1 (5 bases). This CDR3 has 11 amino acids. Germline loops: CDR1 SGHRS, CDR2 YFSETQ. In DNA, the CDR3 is TGCGCCAGCAGGTTGGAGGGGGGCTACACCTTC. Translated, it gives CASRLEGGYTF.

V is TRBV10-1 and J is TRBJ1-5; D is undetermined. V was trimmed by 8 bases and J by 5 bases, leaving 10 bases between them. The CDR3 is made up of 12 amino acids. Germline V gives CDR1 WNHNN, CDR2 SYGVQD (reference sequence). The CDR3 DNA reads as TGCGCCAGCTCGGCGGGCGATCAGCCCCAGCATTTT. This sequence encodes CASSAGDQPQHF.

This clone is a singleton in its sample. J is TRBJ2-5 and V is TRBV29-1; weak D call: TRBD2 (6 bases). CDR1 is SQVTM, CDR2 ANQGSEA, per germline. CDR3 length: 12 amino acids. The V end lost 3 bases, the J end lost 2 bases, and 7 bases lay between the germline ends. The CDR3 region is CSVDGGQETQYF. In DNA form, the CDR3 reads TGCAGCGTTGATGGGGGGCAAGAGACCCAGTACTTC. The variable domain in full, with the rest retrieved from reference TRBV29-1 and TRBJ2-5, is SAVISQKPSRDICQRGTSLTIQCQVDSQVTMMFWYRQQPGQSLTLIATANQGSEATYESGFVIDKFPISRPNLTFSTLTVSNMSPEDSSIYLCSVDGGQETQYFGPGTRLLVL.

The CDR3 DNA is TGTGCCAGCAGTAGGCGGGAAGAGACCCAGTACTTC. It specifies CASSRREETQYF. The chain uses TRBV2 and TRBJ2-5; maybe TRBD2 (5 bases). The germline V gene encodes CDR1 SNHLY and CDR2 FYNNEI. The CDR3 has 12 residues. The germline V and J ends were trimmed by 5 bases and 3 bases, with 7 bases remaining between them.

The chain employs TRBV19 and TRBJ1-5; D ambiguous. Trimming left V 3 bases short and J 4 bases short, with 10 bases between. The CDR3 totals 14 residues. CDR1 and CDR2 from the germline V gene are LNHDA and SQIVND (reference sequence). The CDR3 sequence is CASSMETDNQPQHF. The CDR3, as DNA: TGTGCCAGTAGTATGGAGACGGATAATCAGCCCCAGCATTTT.

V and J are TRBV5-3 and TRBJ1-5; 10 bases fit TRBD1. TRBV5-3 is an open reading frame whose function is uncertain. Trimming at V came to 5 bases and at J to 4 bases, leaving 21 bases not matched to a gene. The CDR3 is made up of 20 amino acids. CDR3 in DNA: TGTGCCAGAAGAAATCGGGACAGGGGACGCCAGGTTCCCCCAAATCAGCCCCAGCATTTT. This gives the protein CARRNRDRGRQVPPNQPQHF.

In DNA, the CDR3 is TGCGCCAGCAGCGTCCGAGGCTTGTCATCTGGAAACACCATATATTTT. Encoded protein: CASSVRGLSSGNTIYF. This chain connects TRBV5-1 to TRBJ1-3; D gene ambiguous. Germline loops: CDR1 SGHRS, CDR2 YFSETQ. The CDR3 length is 16 residues. Deletions cut 4 bases from V and 1 base from J, with 15 bases between.

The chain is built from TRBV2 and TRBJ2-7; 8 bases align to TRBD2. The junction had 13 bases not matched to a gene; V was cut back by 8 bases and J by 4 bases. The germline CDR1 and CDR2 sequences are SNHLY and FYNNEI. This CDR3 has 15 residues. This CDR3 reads CASHAGRAGAYEQYF. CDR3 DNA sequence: TGTGCCAGCCACGCCGGTCGAGCGGGAGCGTACGAGCAGTACTTC. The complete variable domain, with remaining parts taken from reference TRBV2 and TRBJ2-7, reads EPEVTQTPSHQVTQMGQEVILRCVPISNHLYFYWYRQILGQKVEFLVSFYNNEISEKSEIFDDQFSVERPDGSNFTLKIRSTKLEDSAMYFCASHAGRAGAYEQYFGPGTRLTVT.

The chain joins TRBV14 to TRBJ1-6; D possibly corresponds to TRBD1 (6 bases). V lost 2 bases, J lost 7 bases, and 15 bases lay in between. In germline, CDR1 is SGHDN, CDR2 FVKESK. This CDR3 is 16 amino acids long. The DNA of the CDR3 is TGTGCCAGCAGCCAACAAACCGGGACACCGAATTCACCCCTCCACTTT. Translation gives CASSQQTGTPNSPLHF. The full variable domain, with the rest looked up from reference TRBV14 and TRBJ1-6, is EAGVTQFPSHSVIEKGQTVTLRCDPISGHDNLYWYRRVMGKEIKFLLHFVKESKQDESGMPNNRFLAERTGGTYSTLKVQPAELEDSGVYFCASSQQTGTPNSPLHFGNGTRLTVT.

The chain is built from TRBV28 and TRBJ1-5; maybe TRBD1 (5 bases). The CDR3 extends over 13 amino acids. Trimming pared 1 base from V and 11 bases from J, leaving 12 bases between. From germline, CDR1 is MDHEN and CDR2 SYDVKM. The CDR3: CASSLFPREAQHF. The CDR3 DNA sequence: TGTGCCAGCAGTTTATTCCCCAGGGAGGCCCAGCATTTT.